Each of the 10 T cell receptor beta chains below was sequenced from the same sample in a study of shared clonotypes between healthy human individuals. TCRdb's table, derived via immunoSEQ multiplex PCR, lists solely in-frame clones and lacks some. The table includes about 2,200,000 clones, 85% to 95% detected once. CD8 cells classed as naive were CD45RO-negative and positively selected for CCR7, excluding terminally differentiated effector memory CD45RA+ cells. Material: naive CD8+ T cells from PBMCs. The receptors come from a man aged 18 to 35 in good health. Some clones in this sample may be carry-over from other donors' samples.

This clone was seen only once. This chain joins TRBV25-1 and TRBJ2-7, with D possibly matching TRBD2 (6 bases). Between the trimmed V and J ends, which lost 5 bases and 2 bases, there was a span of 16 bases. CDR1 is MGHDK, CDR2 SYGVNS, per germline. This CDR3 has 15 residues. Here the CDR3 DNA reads TGTGCCAGCAGTTTACCCGGGACTGGCCCCTACGAGCAGTACTTC. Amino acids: CASSLPGTGPYEQYF.

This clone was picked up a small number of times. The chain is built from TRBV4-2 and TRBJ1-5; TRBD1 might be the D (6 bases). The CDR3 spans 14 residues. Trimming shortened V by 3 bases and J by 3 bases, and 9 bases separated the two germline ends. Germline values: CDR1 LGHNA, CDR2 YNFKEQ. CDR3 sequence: CASSQWTDNQPQHF. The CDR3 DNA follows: TGTGCCAGCAGCCAGTGGACAGACAATCAGCCCCAGCATTTT.

As DNA, the CDR3 is TGTGCCACCAGCCAGTGGGCAGGGACTAATTCACCCCTCCACTTT. It specifies CATSQWAGTNSPLHF. The chain couples TRBV15 to TRBJ1-6, with D possibly being TRBD1 (5 bases). The CDR3 runs 15 residues. V was clipped by 5 bases and J by 6 bases, with 14 bases between them. Germline CDR1 reads LNHNV; CDR2 reads YYDKDF (reference sequence).

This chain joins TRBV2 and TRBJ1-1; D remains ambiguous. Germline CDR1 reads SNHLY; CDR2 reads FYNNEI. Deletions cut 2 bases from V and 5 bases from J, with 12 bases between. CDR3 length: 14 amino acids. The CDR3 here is CASSELPDRTEAFF. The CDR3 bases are TGTGCCAGCAGTGAACTGCCGGATAGGACTGAAGCTTTCTTT.

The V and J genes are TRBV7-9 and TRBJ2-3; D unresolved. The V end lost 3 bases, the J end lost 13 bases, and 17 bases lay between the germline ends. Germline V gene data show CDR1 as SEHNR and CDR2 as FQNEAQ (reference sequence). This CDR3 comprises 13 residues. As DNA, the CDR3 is TGTGCCAGCAGCTTCGGCTCCAGCCCGCAAGAGTATTTT. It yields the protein CASSFGSSPQEYF.

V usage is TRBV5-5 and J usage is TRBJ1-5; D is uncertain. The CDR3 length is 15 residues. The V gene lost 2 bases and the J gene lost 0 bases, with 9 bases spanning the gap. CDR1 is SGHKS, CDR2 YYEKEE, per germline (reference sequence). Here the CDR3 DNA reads TGTGCCAGCAGCTTCTTTAGGGATAGCAATCAGCCCCAGCATTTT. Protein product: CASSFFRDSNQPQHF.

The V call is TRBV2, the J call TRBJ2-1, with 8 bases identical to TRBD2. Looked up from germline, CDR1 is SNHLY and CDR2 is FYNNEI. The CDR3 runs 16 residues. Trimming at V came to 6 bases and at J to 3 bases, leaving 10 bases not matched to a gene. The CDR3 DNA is TGTGCCAGCAGCGACACGGGACTAGTATTCTACAATGAGCAGTTCTTC. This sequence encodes CASSDTGLVFYNEQFF.

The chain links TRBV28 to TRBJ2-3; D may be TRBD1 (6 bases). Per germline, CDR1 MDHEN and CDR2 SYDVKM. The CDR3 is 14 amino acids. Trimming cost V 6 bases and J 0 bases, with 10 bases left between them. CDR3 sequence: CASRTTGSTDTQYF. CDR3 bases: TGTGCCAGCAGGACCACAGGGAGCACAGATACGCAGTATTTT.

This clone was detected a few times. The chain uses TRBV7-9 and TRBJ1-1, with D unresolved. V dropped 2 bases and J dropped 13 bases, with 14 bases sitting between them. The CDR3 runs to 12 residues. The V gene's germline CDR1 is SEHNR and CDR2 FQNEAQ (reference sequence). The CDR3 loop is CASSLHMGEGFF. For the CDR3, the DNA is TGTGCCAGCAGCTTACACATGGGTGAGGGTTTCTTT.

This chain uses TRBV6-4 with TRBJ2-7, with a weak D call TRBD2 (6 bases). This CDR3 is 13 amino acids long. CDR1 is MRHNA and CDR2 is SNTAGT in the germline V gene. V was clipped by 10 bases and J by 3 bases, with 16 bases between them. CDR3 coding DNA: TGTGCCAACCGGGACTCTTCTTTCTACGAGCAGTACTTC. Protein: CANRDSSFYEQYF.